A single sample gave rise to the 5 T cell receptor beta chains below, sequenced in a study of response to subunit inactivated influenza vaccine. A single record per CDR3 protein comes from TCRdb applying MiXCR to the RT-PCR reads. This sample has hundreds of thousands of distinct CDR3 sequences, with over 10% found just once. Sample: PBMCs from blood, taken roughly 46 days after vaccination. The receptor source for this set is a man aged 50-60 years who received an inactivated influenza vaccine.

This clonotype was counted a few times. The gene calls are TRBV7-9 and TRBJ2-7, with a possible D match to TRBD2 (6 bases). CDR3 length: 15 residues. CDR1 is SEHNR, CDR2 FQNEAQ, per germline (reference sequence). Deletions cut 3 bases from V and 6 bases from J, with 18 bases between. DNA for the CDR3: TGTGCCAGCAGCTTCGGGACTTACTTGGAAACCGAGCAGTACTTC. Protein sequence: CASSFGTYLETEQYF.

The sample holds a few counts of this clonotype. This chain's CDR3 is CSARDPSGSSDEQYF. The CDR3 bases are TGCAGTGCTAGAGATCCGAGCGGGAGTTCCGACGAGCAGTACTTC. V usage is TRBV20-1 and J usage is TRBJ2-7; 8 bases match TRBD2. The CDR3 covers 15 residues. The J segment lost 5 bases and the V segment lost 0 bases, leaving 9 bases of the junction unmatched. The germline CDR1 and CDR2 sequences are DFQATT and SNEGSKA (reference sequence).

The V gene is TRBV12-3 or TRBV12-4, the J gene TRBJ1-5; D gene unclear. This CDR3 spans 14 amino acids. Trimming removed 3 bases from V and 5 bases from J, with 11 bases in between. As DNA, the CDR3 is TGTGCCAGCAGTTTTTCCCTGGGGTATCAGCCCCAGCATTTT. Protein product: CASSFSLGYQPQHF.

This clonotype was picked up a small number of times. The DNA of the CDR3 is TGTGCCACCAGCGGGCCCGGCGGGACAGCCTACAATGAGCAGTTCTTC. This encodes CATSGPGGTAYNEQFF. This chain uses TRBV24-1 with TRBJ2-1; a possible D gene is TRBD1 (7 bases). Germline V gene data show CDR1 as KGHDR and CDR2 as SFDVKD. With 7 bases removed from V and 2 bases from J, the gap between germline ends came to 17 bases. This CDR3 has 16 amino acids.

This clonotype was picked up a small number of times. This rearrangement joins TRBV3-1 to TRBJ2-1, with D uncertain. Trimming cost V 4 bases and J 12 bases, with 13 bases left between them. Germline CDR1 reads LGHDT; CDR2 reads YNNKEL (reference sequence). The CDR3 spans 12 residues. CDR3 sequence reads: CASSLGGLMQFF. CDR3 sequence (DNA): TGTGCCAGCAGCCTCGGTGGGTTGATGCAGTTCTTC.